This TCR beta chain came from a study of human T cells and chemical hapten exposure. Notes on the study in general: The formation of large CDR3 similarity clusters by expanded TCRs significantly exceeded that of controls. There was alopecia in the donors, so their immune response may differ from that of healthy people.

This clonotype was observed at least ten times. What it binds is unknown. Time point described: patch test 1, 2 weeks after DPC sensitization. The treatment: therapeutic diphenylcyclopropenone sensitization with weekly scalp DPC. Single cDNA molecules in the library carried unique molecular identifiers attached during preparation. TCRdb used MiXCR to reprocess the RACE reads, holding one entry per CDR3 protein. The sample holds some 50,000 distinct CDR3 sequences, over 7.5% seen once. This clonotype was obtained from a woman aged 40 to 50 with alopecia areata. Some clones in this sample may be carry-over from other donors' samples. The sample was whole blood, taken in connection with sensitization to the hapten diphenylcyclopropenone (DPC).

The CDR3 here is CASTEWGAGNTEAFF. The CDR3 coding sequence is TGTGCCAGCACCGAATGGGGGGCGGGGAACACTGAAGCTTTCTTT. This sequence joins TRBV2 and TRBJ1-1, with D maybe TRBD1 (6 bases). V shed 7 bases and J shed 1 base, with 16 bases lying between them. The germline V gene encodes CDR1 SNHLY and CDR2 FYNNEI. The CDR3 runs 15 residues.